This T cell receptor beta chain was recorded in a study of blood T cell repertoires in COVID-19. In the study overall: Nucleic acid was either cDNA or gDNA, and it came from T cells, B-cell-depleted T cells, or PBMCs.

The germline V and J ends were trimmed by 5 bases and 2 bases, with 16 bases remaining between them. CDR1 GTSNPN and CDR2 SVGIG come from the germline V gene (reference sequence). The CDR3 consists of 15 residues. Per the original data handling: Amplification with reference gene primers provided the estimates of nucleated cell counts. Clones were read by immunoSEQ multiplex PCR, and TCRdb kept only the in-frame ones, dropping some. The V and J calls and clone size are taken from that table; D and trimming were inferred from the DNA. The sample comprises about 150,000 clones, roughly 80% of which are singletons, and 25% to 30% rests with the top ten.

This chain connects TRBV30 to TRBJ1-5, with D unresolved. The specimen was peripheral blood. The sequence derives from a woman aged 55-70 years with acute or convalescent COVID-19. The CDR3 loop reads CAWAGQSHGNQPQHF. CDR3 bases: TGTGCCTGGGCTGGCCAAAGTCATGGCAATCAGCCCCAGCATTTT. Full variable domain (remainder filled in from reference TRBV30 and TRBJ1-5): SQTIHQWPATLVQPVGSPLSLECTVEGTSNPNLYWYRQAAGRGLQLLFYSVGIGQISSEVPQNLSASRPQDRQFILSSKKLLLSDSGFYLCAWAGQSHGNQPQHFGDGTRLSIL.